This TCR beta chain was sequenced during a study of CD8+ T cells in alopecia areata. General study points: A large proportion of expanded lesional clones were detected persisting in scalp and blood during tofacitinib. It was lesional scalp, especially alopecia totalis/universalis, that showed higher clonality than normal scalp.

RNA extraction and reverse transcription yielded cDNA as sequencing template. Profiling relied on immunoSEQ multiplex PCR, and the TCRdb table lists in-frame clones only, not all of them. The data show approximately 200,000 clones, with roughly two fifths seen just once and about 2.4% held by the top ten. The CDR3 length is 14 residues. The V and J ends lost 9 bases and 4 bases respectively, with 13 bases between them. Germline CDR1 and CDR2: LNHDA and SQIVND (reference sequence). As to this clone: Antigen specificity is unknown.

The treatment: oral pan-JAK inhibitor, 5-10 mg twice daily. Sorting of PBMCs yielded the CD4+ and CD8+ T cells. This chain uses TRBV19 with TRBJ2-6; D not resolved. The TCR sequence derives from a human donor with alopecia areata. Sequencing used CD4+ T cells sorted from blood, obtained at approximately week 36, from a patient treated with tofacitinib. The CDR3: CASAPGYGANVLTF. The CDR3 region has the DNA TGTGCCAGCGCACCGGGCTACGGGGCCAACGTCCTGACTTTC.